The 14 T cell receptor beta chains presented below share a single source sample, sequenced in a study of T cells after posttransplantation cyclophosphamide (dated by TCRdb to the mid-2010s). Preparation of the library involved the immunoSEQ multiplex PCR assay. The table comes from immuneACCESS by way of TCRdb, which keeps in-frame sequences with V and J called. Part of the clones is missing from these tables; in studies checked, under half for an unresolved V gene and the rest for unknown reasons. This sample gives 20,000 to 25,000 clones in total; 75% to 90% of them show up just once. Less than 2% of the sample lies in the top ten. The control cohort consisted of 11 patients who had myeloablative marrow transplants with methotrexate plus a calcineurin inhibitor and who were sampled 1 year after transplant. The source material was PBMCs, sampled less than 400 days after allogeneic stem cell transplant with calcineurin inhibitor and methotrexate. Receptor source: a female patient aged 25-40 years who received an allogeneic stem cell transplant from an unrelated donor, was CMV-positive, and had acute and chronic GVHD. After a transplant, not all T cells may be the patient's own; some may come from the graft donor.

This chain uses TRBV29-1 with TRBJ1-1; TRBD1 is a possible D gene (5 bases). CDR1 and CDR2 from the germline V gene are SQVTM and ANQGSEA. This CDR3 comprises 13 residues. Written as DNA, the CDR3 is TGCGGGGCGAGCAGTCCCTGGGGCACTGAAGCTTTCTTT. Encoded protein: CGASSPWGTEAFF. Full variable domain (remainder filled in from reference TRBV29-1 and TRBJ1-1): SAVISQKPSRDICQRGTSLTIQCQVDSQVTMMFWYRQQPGQSLTLIATANQGSEATYESGFVIDKFPISRPNLTFSTLTVSNMSPEDSSIYLCGASSPWGTEAFFGQGTRLTVV.

The chain couples TRBV5-4 to TRBJ1-2; D possibly corresponds to TRBD1 (6 bases). The CDR3 spans 14 residues. Looked up from germline, CDR1 is SGHNT and CDR2 is YYREEE (reference sequence). The V gene lost 4 bases and the J gene lost 1 base, with 11 bases spanning the gap. CDR3 region: CASSPDSVNYGYTF. DNA for the CDR3: TGTGCCAGCAGCCCGGACAGCGTTAACTATGGCTACACCTTC. Full variable domain (rest looked up from reference TRBV5-4 and TRBJ1-2): ETGVTQSPTHLIKTRGQQVTLRCSSQSGHNTVSWYQQALGQGPQFIFQYYREEENGRGNFPPRFSGLQFPNYSSELNVNALELDDSALYLCASSPDSVNYGYTFGSGTRLTVV.

The gene calls are TRBV7-9 and TRBJ1-4; D is unclear. The CDR3 sequence is 11 residues long. Deletions cut 7 bases from V and 7 bases from J, with 7 bases between. The germline CDR1 and CDR2 sequences are SEHNR and FQNEAQ (reference sequence). The CDR3 DNA reads as TGTGCCAGCACCCTAAGTGAAAAACTGTTTTTT. This gives the protein CASTLSEKLFF.

In regard to this clone: The germline gene is not matched at one end of the junction; a read error may be the cause. The CDR3 DNA sequence: TGTGCCAGCAGCTCGTTATCTTTCCATCCAACTAATGAAAGACTGTTTTTT. Its translation: CASSSLSFHPTNERLFF. The V call is TRBV11-2, the J call TRBJ1-4, with D uncertain. In germline, CDR1 is SGHAT, CDR2 FQNNGV. The CDR3 runs to 17 residues.

V is TRBV11-3 and J is TRBJ2-2; tentatively, D is TRBD2 (5 bases). CDR1 and CDR2 (germline): SGHNT, YENEEA. This CDR3 is 15 amino acids long. V was shortened by 1 base and J by 3 bases, with 9 bases between the two germline ends. The CDR3 coding sequence is TGTGCCAGCAGCTTAGGTGGGAGTTACACCGGGGAGCTGTTTTTT. Its translation: CASSLGGSYTGELFF.

This clone appeared a few times. V usage is TRBV6-6 and J usage is TRBJ2-7, with D possibly being TRBD2 (6 bases). The CDR3 consists of 14 residues. Germline lookup yields CDR1 MNHNY and CDR2 SVGAGI (reference sequence). Between the trimmed V and J ends, which lost 2 bases and 4 bases, there was a span of 12 bases. CDR3 DNA sequence: TGTGCCAGCAGTTACAGCGGGCCCGTATACGAGCAGTACGTC. This gives the protein CASSYSGPVYEQYV.

This sequence joins TRBV5-6 and TRBJ1-6, with unresolved D. CDR1 SGHDT and CDR2 YYEEEE come from the germline V gene. This CDR3 comprises 14 residues. Trimming removed 7 bases from V and 0 bases from J, with 8 bases in between. The CDR3 DNA reads as TGTGCCAGCGACACGAGCTCCTATAATTCACCCCTCCACTTT. The encoded protein is CASDTSSYNSPLHF.

The chain links TRBV6-5 to TRBJ1-4, with D tentatively TRBD1 (6 bases). The CDR3 totals 15 residues. Trimming stripped 0 bases from V and 5 bases from J, with 10 bases between. Per germline, CDR1 MNHEY and CDR2 SVGAGI. The DNA for the CDR3 is TGTGCCAGCAGTTACTCGCAGGGGCCGAATGAAAAACTGTTTTTT. Amino acid sequence: CASSYSQGPNEKLFF.

The chain links TRBV9 to TRBJ2-6; D might be TRBD2 (6 bases). This CDR3 region has 15 residues. Between the trimmed V and J ends, which lost 6 bases and 3 bases, there was a span of 13 bases. Germline V gives CDR1 SGDLS, CDR2 YYNGEE. The CDR3 DNA sequence: TGTGCCAGCAATCCGGGGCGGGGTGGGGCCAACGTCCTGACTTTC. Translated: CASNPGRGGANVLTF.

J is TRBJ2-7 and V is TRBV6-5; 8 bases fit TRBD1. Unmatched junction bases numbered 2, after V lost 6 bases and J lost 4 bases. CDR3 size: 12 residues. Looked up from germline, CDR1 is MNHEY and CDR2 is SVGAGI. The CDR3 DNA sequence: TGTGCCAGCAGCAGGACAGGGTACGAGCAGTACTTC. It codes for CASSRTGYEQYF.

The V call is TRBV6-5, the J call TRBJ2-7; 7 nucleotides align to TRBD2. The CDR3 is 15 amino acids. The V gene end was trimmed by 2 bases and the J gene end by 1 base; junction bases not matched to a gene: 5. Germline assignment: CDR1 MNHEY and CDR2 SVGAGI. The CDR3 region is CASSYKVGGSYEQYV. CDR3 coding DNA: TGTGCCAGCAGTTACAAGGTGGGGGGGTCCTACGAGCAGTACGTC.

The chain combines TRBV19 with TRBJ2-2; D unclear. Per the germline V gene, CDR1 is LNHDA and CDR2 is SQIVND (reference sequence). Trimming removed 3 bases at V and 7 bases at J, with 18 bases between. The CDR3 is made up of 16 amino acids. The CDR3 is CASSMSFSLTGGELFF. CDR3 sequence (DNA): TGTGCCAGTAGTATGTCTTTTTCGCTTACCGGCGGGGAGCTGTTTTTT.

The V gene is TRBV11-3, the J gene TRBJ2-3, with 13 nucleotides matching TRBD2. The CDR3 is 16 amino acids. From germline, CDR1 is SGHNT and CDR2 YENEEA. J gave up 4 bases and V 1 base, and 2 bases lay outside the gene matches. The CDR3 DNA follows: TGTGCCAGCAGCTTAGGACTAGCGGGAGGTGCAGATACGCAGTATTTT. Encoded protein: CASSLGLAGGADTQYF.

This chain links TRBV4-2 with TRBJ2-2; 13 nucleotides line up with TRBD2. The CDR3 loop spans 16 amino acids. Per the germline V gene, CDR1 is LGHNA and CDR2 is YNFKEQ. Losses at the gene ends were 0 bases for V and 8 bases for J; bases not matched to a gene: 3. For the CDR3, the DNA is TGTGCCAGCAGCCAAGAGGGACTAGCGGGATCGGGGGAGCTGTTTTTT. Translated, it gives CASSQEGLAGSGELFF.